This paragraph reports one TCR beta chain. Its antigen is still unknown. CDR1 and CDR2 (germline): MNHEY, SVGAGI. V lost 6 bases and J lost 3, with 11 bases in between. This CDR3 spans 13 amino acids. PCR amplification relied on 60 Vbeta primers (plus 13 Jbeta primers). Profiled with immunoSEQ multiplex PCR; TCRdb holds only in-frame clones, not every one. The sample lists roughly 200,000 clones; 75% to 80% were seen once. These data belong to a study of cytomegalovirus exposure and HLA in healthy donors. Study details: Earlier work reported 100 million or so unique TCR beta sequences from about 200 million T cells. Study-wide findings and caveats: Presence/absence comparisons presumed near-even sequencing depth among donors. Most TCR sequences were rare, but some public TCRs occurred in many donors. Most of the TCR beta V segments (in an earlier analysis) were productive either about 90% or about 30% of the time.

This receptor was taken from a young woman in good health and CMV-seropositive. The gene calls are TRBV6-5 and TRBJ1-2, with D possibly matching TRBD1 (5 bases). Sequencing was carried out using PBMCs. The CDR3 sequence: CASSLGGYYGYTF. CDR3 nucleotide sequence: TGTGCCAGCAGCCTCGGGGGGTACTATGGCTACACCTTC.